What follows are 13 T cell receptor beta chains derived from one specimen sequenced in a study of blood T cell repertoires in COVID-19. Data came from immunoSEQ multiplex PCR; TCRdb stores just in-frame clones and leaves some out. The table records 250,000 or so clones, under 90% of them present only once. The sample comprised PBMCs or T cells enriched from blood (not recorded which). These receptors were obtained from a man aged 40-49 years who had recovered from COVID-19.

The J gene is TRBJ2-2, the V gene TRBV30; no firm D call. Trimming pared 5 bases from V and 2 bases from J, leaving 12 bases between. The CDR3 spans 14 residues. Germline V CDR1 and CDR2: GTSNPN, SVGIG (reference sequence). CDR3 region: CAWGRGSNTGELFF. CDR3 sequence (DNA): TGTGCCTGGGGACGAGGCAGCAACACCGGGGAGCTGTTTTTT.

This rearrangement joins TRBV19 to TRBJ2-7; the match to TRBD2 covers 8 bases. With V trimmed by 6 bases and J by 3 bases, 1 base remained unmatched. The CDR3 is 12 residues long. Germline loops: CDR1 LNHDA, CDR2 SQIVND (reference sequence). CDR3 in amino acids: CASSGGGYEQYF. The CDR3 DNA sequence: TGTGCCAGTAGCGGGGGGGGCTACGAGCAGTACTTC.

The J gene is TRBJ1-4, the V gene TRBV6-2 or TRBV6-3, with D possibly TRBD1 on 6 matching bases. Looked up from germline, CDR1 is MNHEY and CDR2 is SVGEGT. The CDR3 length is 16 residues. V was trimmed by 1 base and J by 2 bases, leaving 11 bases between them. For the CDR3, the DNA is TGTGCCAGCAGTTACTACAGGGTTTCGACTAATGAAAAACTGTTTTTT. Translating it yields CASSYYRVSTNEKLFF.

This chain uses TRBV2 with TRBJ2-7, with TRBD1 identical over 10 bases. This CDR3 has 14 residues. From germline, CDR1 is SNHLY and CDR2 FYNNEI. Germline trimming cut 8 bases from V and 5 bases from J; bases unmatched to any gene: 9. CDR3 loop: CASGRDRGQHEQYF. CDR3 bases: TGTGCCAGCGGCCGGGACAGGGGCCAACACGAGCAGTACTTC. Full variable domain (missing parts from reference TRBV2 and TRBJ2-7): EPEVTQTPSHQVTQMGQEVILRCVPISNHLYFYWYRQILGQKVEFLVSFYNNEISEKSEIFDDQFSVERPDGSNFTLKIRSTKLEDSAMYFCASGRDRGQHEQYFGPGTRLTVT.

CDR3 DNA sequence: TGTGCCTGGAGTCCTAACGAAGGGGCGGAAGGCTACACCTTC. Protein: CAWSPNEGAEGYTF. V and J are TRBV30 and TRBJ1-2; tentatively, D is TRBD1 (5 bases). Germline-derived CDR1 and CDR2 are GTSNPN and SVGIG (reference sequence). The CDR3 length is 14 residues. V was clipped by 2 bases and J by 8 bases, with 18 bases between them. Combining the CDR3 with reference TRBV30 and TRBJ1-2 gives the whole variable domain SQTIHQWPATLVQPVGSPLSLECTVEGTSNPNLYWYRQAAGRGLQLLFYSVGIGQISSEVPQNLSASRPQDRQFILSSKKLLLSDSGFYLCAWSPNEGAEGYTFGSGTRLTVV.

The chain recombines TRBV30 with TRBJ1-2; D is unclear. Per the germline V gene, CDR1 is GTSNPN and CDR2 is SVGIG (reference sequence). The CDR3 is 13 residues long. The ends were cut back, 0 bases at V and 7 bases at J, with 12 bases in the middle. CDR3 residues: CAWSVEQFSGYTF. For the CDR3, the DNA is TGTGCCTGGAGTGTTGAACAGTTCTCTGGCTACACCTTC.

This clone showed up just a few times. This chain uses TRBV18 with TRBJ2-1; the match to TRBD1 covers 8 bases. The V and J ends lost 5 bases and 0 bases, in that order; junction bases with no gene match: 6. The CDR3 loop spans 16 amino acids. CDR1 is KGHSH, CDR2 LQKENI, per germline. The CDR3 region is CASSLQGGGSYNEQFF. The CDR3 DNA reads TGTGCCAGCTCATTACAGGGGGGAGGCTCCTACAATGAGCAGTTCTTC.

This chain connects TRBV6-1 to TRBJ1-1; 8 positions match TRBD1. After removal of 3 bases from V and 0 bases from J, the junction contained 3 bases not matched to a gene. The CDR3 runs 15 residues. CDR1 and CDR2 (germline): MNHNS, SASEGT. The CDR3: CASSDQGAMNTEAFF. CDR3 nucleotides: TGTGCCAGCAGTGATCAGGGGGCAATGAACACTGAAGCTTTCTTT.

The V gene is TRBV5-6, the J gene TRBJ1-2; 7 bases agree with TRBD1. The CDR3 runs 13 residues. Germline trimming cut 3 bases from V and 5 bases from J; bases unmatched to any gene: 4. From germline, CDR1 is SGHDT and CDR2 YYEEEE. In DNA form, the CDR3 reads TGTGCCAGCAGCTGGACAGGAATGTATGGCTACACCTTC. Protein product: CASSWTGMYGYTF.

The rearrangement uses TRBV7-2 and TRBJ2-1, with 11 bases matching TRBD2. This CDR3 is built from 15 residues. The V gene's germline CDR1 is SGHTA and CDR2 FQGNSA. J gave up 6 bases and V 5 bases, and 6 bases lay outside the gene matches. Here the CDR3 reads CASSTGLAETNEQFF. CDR3 sequence (DNA): TGTGCCAGCAGCACGGGACTAGCGGAAACCAATGAGCAGTTCTTC.

The rearrangement uses TRBV9 and TRBJ2-7; 7 positions match TRBD1. This CDR3 comprises 18 residues. Germline lookup yields CDR1 SGDLS and CDR2 YYNGEE. The V gene end was trimmed by 0 bases and the J gene end by 3 bases; junction bases not matched to a gene: 15. The CDR3 reads CASSVGEDRAPWDYEQYF. The CDR3 bases are TGTGCCAGCAGCGTAGGTGAAGACAGGGCGCCGTGGGACTACGAGCAGTACTTC.

The chain uses TRBV30 and TRBJ1-1; D is unresolved. The length of the CDR3 is 13 residues. V lost 0 bases and J 1 base, leaving 6 bases between the germline ends. Germline CDR1 and CDR2: GTSNPN and SVGIG (reference sequence). The CDR3 region is CAWSVQRNTEAFF. The CDR3 DNA follows: TGTGCCTGGAGTGTACAGAGGAACACTGAAGCTTTCTTT.

This chain joins TRBV19 and TRBJ1-1; D remains unclear. The CDR3 extends over 13 amino acids. Germline values: CDR1 LNHDA, CDR2 SQIVND (reference sequence). V was clipped by 3 bases and J by 2 bases, with 7 bases between them. This CDR3 reads CASSMVSNTEAFF. CDR3 sequence (DNA): TGTGCCAGTAGTATGGTGAGTAACACTGAAGCTTTCTTT.